This TCR beta chain was sequenced in a study of regulatory T cells in long-lasting Graves disease. General study findings and limits: Under persistent disease, TRBV28, TRBJ1-2 and TRBJ2-5 were used preferentially.

With iRepertoire HTBI primers and Arm-PCR of CDR3 regions, TCR beta libraries were built. Via MiXCR, TCRdb re-called the multiplex PCR reads, giving one row per CDR3 protein. Of over 400,000 distinct CDR3 sequences listed, roughly 15% are singletons. Time point given: newly diagnosed GD, antithyroid drugs for less than 3 months. Isolated PBMC RNA provided the starting material for the TCR library. Germline V gives CDR1 SEHNR, CDR2 FQNEAQ (reference sequence). V shed 1 base and J 5 bases; nucleotides not matched to a gene: 10. This CDR3 contains 17 residues. Regarding this clonotype: What it binds is unknown. Just one base apart from a much larger clone, this may be a read error.

These data also featured in a second study, about T cells in Graves' hyperthyroidism and ophthalmopathy. From that paper: In blood, most of the thyroid clonotypes expanded above 0.001 were also present.

V is TRBV7-9 and J is TRBJ2-1, with 8 positions matching TRBD2. The clonotype comes from a woman between 45 and 65 years old with Graves disease. The specimen was peripheral blood mononuclear cells (PBMCs), collected at new diagnosis, from a patient treated with antithyroid drugs. The CDR3 DNA follows: TGTGCCAGCAGCTTAGGGTACACGCGAGCGGGGGACAATGAGCAGTTCTTC. Its translation is CASSLGYTRAGDNEQFF.